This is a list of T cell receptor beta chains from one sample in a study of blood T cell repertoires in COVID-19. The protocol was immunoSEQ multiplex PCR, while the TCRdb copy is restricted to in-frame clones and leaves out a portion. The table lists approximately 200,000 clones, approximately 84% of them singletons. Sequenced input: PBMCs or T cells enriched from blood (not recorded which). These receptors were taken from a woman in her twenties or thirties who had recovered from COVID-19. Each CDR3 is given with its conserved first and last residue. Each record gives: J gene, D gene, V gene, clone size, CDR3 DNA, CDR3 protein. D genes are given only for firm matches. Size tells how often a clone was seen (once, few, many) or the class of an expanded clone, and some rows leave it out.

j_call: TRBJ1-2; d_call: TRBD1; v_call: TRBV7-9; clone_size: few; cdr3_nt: TGTGCCAGCAGAAATTCAACAGGGGCCAGAGGCTACACCTTC; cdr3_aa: CASRNSTGARGYTF
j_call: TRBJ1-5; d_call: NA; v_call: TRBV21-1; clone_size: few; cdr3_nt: TGTGCCAGCAGCAAAAGACCCCGCGGGCTGAGGGTTCAGCCCCAGCATTTT; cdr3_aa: CASSKRPRGLRVQPQHF
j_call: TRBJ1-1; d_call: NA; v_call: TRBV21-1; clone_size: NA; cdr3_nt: TGTGCCAGCAGCTCTTGCCAGTTGAACACTGAAGCTTTCTTT; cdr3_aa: CASSSCQLNTEAFF
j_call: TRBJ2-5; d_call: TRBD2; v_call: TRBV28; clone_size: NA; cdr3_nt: TGTGCCAGCAGTTCCGGGGGGGTAGGGGAGACCCAGTACTTC; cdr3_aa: CASSSGGVGETQYF
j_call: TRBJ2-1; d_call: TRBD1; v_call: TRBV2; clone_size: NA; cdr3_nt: TGTGCCAGCAGTGGGACAGGGGGGTCCTACAATGAGCAGTTCTTC; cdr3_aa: CASSGTGGSYNEQFF
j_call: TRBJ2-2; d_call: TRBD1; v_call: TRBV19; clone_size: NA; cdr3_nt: TGTGCCAGTACCACCGTGGGACAGGTGAACACCGGGGAGCTGTTTTTT; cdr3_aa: CASTTVGQVNTGELFF
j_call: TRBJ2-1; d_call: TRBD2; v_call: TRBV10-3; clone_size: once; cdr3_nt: TGTGCCATCTCGGGCCTAGCGGAGAGCTCCTACAATGAGCAGTTCTTC; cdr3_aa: CAISGLAESSYNEQFF
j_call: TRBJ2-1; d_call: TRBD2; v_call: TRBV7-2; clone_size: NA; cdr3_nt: TGTGCCAGCAGCTACGGGGGGGTCGATGAGCAGTTCTTC; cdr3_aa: CASSYGGVDEQFF
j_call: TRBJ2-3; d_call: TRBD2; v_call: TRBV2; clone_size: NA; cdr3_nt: TGTGCCAGCAGCTTCGGACTAGCGGGCCCTACAGATACGCAGTATTTT; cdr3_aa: CASSFGLAGPTDTQYF
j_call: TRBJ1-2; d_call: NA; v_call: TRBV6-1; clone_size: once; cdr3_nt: TGTGCCAGCAGTGAAAAACAGGGACCCAACTATGGCTACACCTTC; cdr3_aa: CASSEKQGPNYGYTF
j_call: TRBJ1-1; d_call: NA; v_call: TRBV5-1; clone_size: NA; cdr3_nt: TGCGCCAGCAGCTTCAAAGGCAGGCGGGGCACTGAAGCTTTCTTT; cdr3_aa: CASSFKGRRGTEAFF
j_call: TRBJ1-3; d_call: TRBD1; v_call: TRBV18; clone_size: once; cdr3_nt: TGTGCCAGCTCACTCCCGGGGACAGGGGGCGAAGGAAACACCATATATTTT; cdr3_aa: CASSLPGTGGEGNTIYF
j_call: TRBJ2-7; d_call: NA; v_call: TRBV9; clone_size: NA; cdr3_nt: TGTGCCAGCAGCGTAGCCGGAGGGGTGGGCTACGAGCAGTACTTC; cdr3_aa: CASSVAGGVGYEQYF
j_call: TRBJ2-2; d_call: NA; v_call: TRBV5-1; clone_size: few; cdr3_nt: TGCGCCAGCAGCTTGGTCGGGAGCCAGACCGGGGAGCTGTTTTTT; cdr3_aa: CASSLVGSQTGELFF
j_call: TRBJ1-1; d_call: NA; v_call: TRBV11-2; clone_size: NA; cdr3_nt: TGTGCCAGCAGCTTAGTACGGAGGGGTGAAGCTTTCTTT; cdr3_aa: CASSLVRRGEAFF
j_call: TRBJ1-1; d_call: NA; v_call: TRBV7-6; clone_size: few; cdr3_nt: TGTGCCAGCAGCCCCCTGGGGGGGCAGGGGACAGCTTTCTTT; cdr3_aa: CASSPLGGQGTAFF
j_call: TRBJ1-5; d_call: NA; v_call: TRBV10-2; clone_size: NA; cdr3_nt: TGCGCCAGCGGTGAGAGGGGTAGCAATCAGCCCCAGCATTTT; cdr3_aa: CASGERGSNQPQHF
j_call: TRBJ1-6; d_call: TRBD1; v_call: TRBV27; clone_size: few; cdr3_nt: TGTGCCAGCAGTTTAGGGACAGGGCCCCTCCACTTT; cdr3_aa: CASSLGTGPLHF
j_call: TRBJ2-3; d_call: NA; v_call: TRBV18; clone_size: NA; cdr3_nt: TGTGCCAGCTCACCACTTCTGAGTACAGATACGCAGTATTTT; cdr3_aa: CASSPLLSTDTQYF
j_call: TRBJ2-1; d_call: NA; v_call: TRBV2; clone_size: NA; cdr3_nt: TGTGCCAGCATCCACCGGGACTCCTCCGAGCAGTTCTTC; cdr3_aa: CASIHRDSSEQFF
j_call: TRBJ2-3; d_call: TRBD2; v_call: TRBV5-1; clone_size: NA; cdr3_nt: TGCGCCAGCAGCGCCGGGACTAGCGGGCGGAGCACAGATACGCAGTATTTT; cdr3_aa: CASSAGTSGRSTDTQYF
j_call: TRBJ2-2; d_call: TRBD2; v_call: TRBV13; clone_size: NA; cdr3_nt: TGTGCCAGCAGCAGGGGACTAGCGGGATACACCGGGGAGCTGTTTTTT; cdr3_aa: CASSRGLAGYTGELFF
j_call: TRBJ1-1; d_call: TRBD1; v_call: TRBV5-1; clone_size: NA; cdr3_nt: TGCGCCAGCAGCCCTGAGACAGGGACGGGCACTGAAGCTTTCTTT; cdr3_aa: CASSPETGTGTEAFF
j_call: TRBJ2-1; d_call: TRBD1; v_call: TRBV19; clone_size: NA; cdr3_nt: TGTGCCAGTACCATTGCAGGGGGCGCCGGTTACAATGAGCAGTTCTTC; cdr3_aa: CASTIAGGAGYNEQFF
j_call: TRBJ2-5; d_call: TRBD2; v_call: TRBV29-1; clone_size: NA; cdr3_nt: TGCAGCGTTGTAGTAGCGGGGGGAGGAGAGACCCAGTACTTC; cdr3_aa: CSVVVAGGGETQYF
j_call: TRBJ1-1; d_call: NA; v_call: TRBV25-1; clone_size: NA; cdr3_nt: TGTGCCAGCAGTGAAGCCTCCGGGGGGGGGACTGAAGCTTTCTTT; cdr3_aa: CASSEASGGGTEAFF
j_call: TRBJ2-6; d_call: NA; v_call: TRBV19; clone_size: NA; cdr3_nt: TGTGCCAGCGTCCCTAGGGAGGCTGGGGCCAACGTCCTGACTTTC; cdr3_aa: CASVPREAGANVLTF
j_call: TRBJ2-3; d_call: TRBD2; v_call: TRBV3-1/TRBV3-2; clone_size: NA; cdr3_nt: TGTGCCAGCAGCCAAGTAAGGAGCGGGAGTGTTTCAGATACGCAGTATTTT; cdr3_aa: CASSQVRSGSVSDTQYF
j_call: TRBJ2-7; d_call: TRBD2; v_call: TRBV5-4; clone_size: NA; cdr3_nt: TGTGCCAGCAGCCGTTCTAGCGGGAGTTACGAGCAGTACTTC; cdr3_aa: CASSRSSGSYEQYF
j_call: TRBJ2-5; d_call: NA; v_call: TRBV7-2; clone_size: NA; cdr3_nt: TGTGCCAGCAGCTTAGTGGCGGCCCAAGAGACCCAGTACTTC; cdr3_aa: CASSLVAAQETQYF
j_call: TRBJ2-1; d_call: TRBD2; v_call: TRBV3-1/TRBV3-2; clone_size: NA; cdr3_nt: TGTGCCAGCAGCCAAGTTTCGACTAGCGGCTTCTCCTACAATGAGCAGTTCTTC; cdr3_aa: CASSQVSTSGFSYNEQFF
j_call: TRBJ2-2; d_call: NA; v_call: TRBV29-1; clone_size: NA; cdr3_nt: TGCAGCGTTTTGAAAGGGGACGGGGAGCTGTTTTTT; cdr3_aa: CSVLKGDGELFF
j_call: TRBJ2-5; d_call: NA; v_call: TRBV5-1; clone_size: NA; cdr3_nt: TGCGCCAGCAGCCTCTTGGAGACCCAGTACTTC; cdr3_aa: CASSLLETQYF
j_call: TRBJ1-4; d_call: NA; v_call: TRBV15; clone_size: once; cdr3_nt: TGTGCCACCAGCAGAGAGCGGGGGTTAGAAGGAGAAAAACTGTTTTTT; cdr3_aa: CATSRERGLEGEKLFF
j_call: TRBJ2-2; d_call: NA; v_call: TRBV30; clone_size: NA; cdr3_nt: TGTGCCTGGAGTAACGGGAACACCGGGGAGCTGTTTTTT; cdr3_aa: CAWSNGNTGELFF